This T cell receptor beta chain was retrieved from a study of cytomegalovirus exposure and HLA in healthy donors. Trimming left V 3 bases short and J 2 bases short, with 11 bases between. The germline V gene encodes CDR1 MGHDK and CDR2 SYGVNS. The length of the CDR3 is 14 residues. A multiplex PCR was run with 60 Vbeta primers and 13 Jbeta primers. Clones were read by immunoSEQ multiplex PCR, and TCRdb kept only the in-frame ones, dropping some. Of 130,000 to 150,000 clones in the sample, about 82% were seen once. Each donor was nominally healthy when sampled (though unrecorded immune exposures were likely).

Sequenced material: PBMCs. This clonotype was sampled from a male donor in good health and CMV-seronegative. The V and J genes are TRBV25-1 and TRBJ2-7; D is possibly TRBD1 (6 bases). This CDR3 is CASSDLDRPYEQYF. As DNA, the CDR3 is TGTGCCAGCAGTGACCTTGACAGGCCCTACGAGCAGTACTTC.